Ten or more counts support the clone carrying this T cell receptor (beta chain). Antigen specificity is unknown. The source of the sample is a study of T cells in Graves' hyperthyroidism and ophthalmopathy. Background on the study: Peripheral blood sampling occurred at initial diagnosis, before any treatment.

General study results and limits: In the analysis, a 13 V-J model separated ophthalmopathy from stable hyperthyroidism.

RNA transcripts served as the template for amplifying TCR beta CDR3 regions. When the TCR CDR3 underwent first-round RT-PCR, the HTBI primer set was used. MiXCR, run by TCRdb on the multiplex PCR reads, gives a single entry per CDR3 protein. The sample carries nearly 600,000 distinct CDR3 sequences, roughly 13% recorded once. CDR1 is SGHAT, CDR2 FQNNGV, per germline. Trimming shortened V by 0 bases and J by 0 bases, and 11 bases separated the two germline ends. The CDR3 has 16 residues. Patients were excluded because of uncontrolled infection, other autoimmune disease, pregnancy or lactation. Diagnosis rested on symptoms, serum thyroxine and TRAb, thyroid ultrasound, and orbital computed tomography.

The sample was blood. This TCR came from a woman younger than 45 with Graves' hyperthyroidism that later progressed to Graves' ophthalmopathy. The chain employs TRBV11-2 and TRBJ1-1; D not certain. CDR3: CASSLDTPGMNTEAFF. The CDR3, as DNA: TGTGCCAGCAGCTTAGACACCCCCGGAATGAACACTGAAGCTTTCTTT.